This TCR beta chain was sequenced for a study of preoperative IRX-2 immunotherapy in early breast cancer. On this clone itself: At least one base is unread or ambiguous, so its residue appears as X.

Looked up from germline, CDR1 is SGHVT and CDR2 is SQSDAQ. This CDR3 has 13 amino acids. V gave up 5 bases and J gave up 4 bases; unmatched junction bases: 3. Profiled with immunoSEQ multiplex PCR; TCRdb holds only in-frame clones, not every one. The sample has approximately 28,000 clones, under 90% seen once. This sample's treatment: preoperative locoregional IRX-2 cytokine immunotherapy. The clonotype was recovered from a human donor with breast cancer. This sample was gathered from a patient treated with IRX-2 immunotherapy. The rearrangement joins TRBV7-4 to TRBJ1-2; 8 nucleotides line up with TRBD1. This chain's CDR3 is CASSRTGXYGYTF. CDR3 nucleotides: TGTGCCAGCAGCCGGACAGGGAMCTATGGCTACACCTTC.